This paragraph covers one T cell receptor (beta chain) sequence. The data were obtained in a study of blood T cell repertoires in COVID-19. Germline V lookup: CDR1 LGHDT, CDR2 YNNKEL (reference sequence). The CDR3 is 12 amino acids. V lost 1 base to trimming and J lost 4 bases, with 2 bases between them. The method was immunoSEQ multiplex PCR; TCRdb's version includes in-frame clones alone and lacks a portion of them. The sample contains approximately 500,000 clones, roughly 87% of which appear only once. Sequencing input: peripheral blood. This clonotype originated in a young man with COVID-19, enrolled during active disease. The J gene is TRBJ2-1, the V gene TRBV3-1 (or the pseudogene TRBV3-2); D not certain. The CDR3 protein is CASSQAYNEQFF. The CDR3 coding sequence is TGTGCCAGCAGCCAAGCTTACAATGAGCAGTTCTTC.